Following are 30 T cell receptor beta chains from one sample sequenced in a study of cytomegalovirus exposure and HLA in healthy donors. Researchers ran the PCR with 60 Vbeta and 13 Jbeta primers. Here immunoSEQ multiplex PCR was the method, and the copy in TCRdb shows in-frame clones only, minus some. The sample has more than 200,000 clones, roughly 79% seen once; the top ten hold around 2%. The specimen sequenced was PBMCs. These receptors came from a man aged 18 to 29 in good health and CMV-seronegative.

The gene calls are TRBV28 and TRBJ1-1; TRBD1 matches 8 bases. The CDR3 covers 13 residues. After removal of 7 bases from V and 7 bases from J, the junction contained 8 bases not matched to a gene. CDR1 MDHEN and CDR2 SYDVKM come from the germline V gene. As DNA, the CDR3 is TGTGCCAGCATAGTGGGACAGGAGGATGAAGCTTTCTTT. Translating gives CASIVGQEDEAFF.

The CDR3 DNA sequence: TGTGCCAGCAGGACTAGCGGGGGGGGAACCGGGGAGCTGTTTTTT. This translates into CASRTSGGGTGELFF. V is TRBV2 and J is TRBJ2-2; 14 bases agree with TRBD2. The CDR3 consists of 15 residues. CDR1 is SNHLY, CDR2 FYNNEI, per germline. V dropped 6 bases and J dropped 5; count of bases not matched to a gene: 2.

This chain uses TRBV19 with TRBJ1-2; D ambiguous. CDR1 is LNHDA and CDR2 is SQIVND in the germline V gene (reference sequence). This CDR3 region has 13 residues. The V end lost 5 bases, the J end lost 9 bases, and 16 bases lay between the germline ends. Here the CDR3 DNA reads TGTGCCAGTAGTCCACGGGGTCCACAAAGCTACACCTTC. It encodes CASSPRGPQSYTF.

This sequence joins TRBV4-2 and TRBJ2-1; no reliable D call. The CDR3 length is 13 residues. CDR1 is LGHNA and CDR2 is YNFKEQ in the germline V gene. With 5 bases removed from V and 6 bases from J, the gap between germline ends came to 11 bases. As DNA, the CDR3 is TGTGCCAGCAGCTTCGAGTTTAGCAATGAGCAGTTCTTC. Translated, it gives CASSFEFSNEQFF.

The chain carries TRBV5-3 and TRBJ1-2; the match to TRBD1 covers 8 bases. TRBV5-3 is marked as an open reading frame, function uncertain. V was pared by 0 bases and J by 8 bases, with 9 bases of the junction left unmatched. The CDR3 sequence is 15 residues long. The CDR3 reads CARSLAWGRGRGYTF. CDR3 coding DNA: TGTGCCAGAAGCTTGGCCTGGGGCAGGGGGCGAGGCTACACCTTC.

DNA of the CDR3: TGTGCCTGGAGACTCCCCCCAGGGGCTAGAGCTTTCTTT. Translated: CAWRLPPGARAFF. The chain links TRBV30 to TRBJ1-1; maybe TRBD1 (6 bases). Per germline, CDR1 GTSNPN and CDR2 SVGIG (reference sequence). CDR3 size: 13 residues. V was cut by 3 bases and J by 10 bases, with 18 bases left in between. The full variable domain, its missing parts supplied by reference TRBV30 and TRBJ1-1, is SQTIHQWPATLVQPVGSPLSLECTVEGTSNPNLYWYRQAAGRGLQLLFYSVGIGQISSEVPQNLSASRPQDRQFILSSKKLLLSDSGFYLCAWRLPPGARAFFGQGTRLTVV.

This clone was seen only once. This chain uses TRBV4-2 with TRBJ1-1; 7 nucleotides line up with TRBD1. The CDR3 runs 18 residues. J was trimmed by 6 bases and V by 5 bases; bases with no gene match: 21. Germline V gene sequence: CDR1 LGHNA, CDR2 YNFKEQ. The CDR3 spells CASSKGASGTVGSPEAFF. CDR3 DNA: TGTGCCAGCAGCAAGGGGGCCTCCGGGACAGTCGGTTCCCCTGAAGCTTTCTTT.

The chain links TRBV4-1 to TRBJ1-2; 7 bases fit TRBD1. CDR3 length equals 16 residues. Germline trimming cut 0 bases from V and 3 bases from J; bases unmatched to any gene: 7. Germline CDR1 reads MGHRA; CDR2 reads YSYEKL. The CDR3 DNA reads TGCGCCAGCAGCCAAGACCCCAGTACAGGGGACTATGGCTACACCTTC. Amino acid sequence: CASSQDPSTGDYGYTF.

The rearrangement links TRBV28 to TRBJ1-1; D not resolved. The CDR3 consists of 12 residues. Germline CDR1 is MDHEN and CDR2 is SYDVKM. Between the trimmed V and J ends, which lost 7 bases and 8 bases, there was a span of 14 bases. The CDR3 DNA reads as TGTGCCAGCACCAAACCCCCGGGAGAAGCTTTCTTT. This codes for CASTKPPGEAFF.

The V call is TRBV7-3, the J call TRBJ2-1; unclear D gene. V was shortened by 6 bases and J by 6 bases, with 18 bases between the two germline ends. The CDR3 length is 15 residues. The germline gives CDR1 SGHTA, CDR2 FQGTGA. The CDR3 DNA follows: TGTGCCAGCAGTCCCGCATGGGCTCGTTTCAATGAGCAGTTCTTC. Protein: CASSPAWARFNEQFF.

Only one count was recorded for this clone. The chain recombines TRBV7-2 with TRBJ2-5; 8 bases agree with TRBD1. The germline CDR1 and CDR2 sequences are SGHTA and FQGNSA. After removal of 5 bases from V and 1 base from J, the junction contained 6 bases not matched to a gene. The CDR3 sequence is 15 residues long. CDR3 region: CASSPRTGLQETQYF. For the CDR3, the DNA is TGTGCCAGCAGCCCTCGGACAGGGCTCCAAGAGACCCAGTACTTC.

This clone was detected a few times. The gene calls are TRBV5-1 and TRBJ2-7, with D possibly TRBD2 on 7 matching bases. CDR1 is SGHRS, CDR2 YFSETQ, per germline. Trimming took 0 bases from V and 1 from J, leaving 20 bases between them. The CDR3 has 18 amino acids. The CDR3 DNA reads as TGCGCCAGCAGCTTGGGGGGGGGCACCGCTATTGGGTCCTACGAGCAGTACTTC. Translated, it gives CASSLGGGTAIGSYEQYF.

Details on this clone: This specimen includes other DNA sequences encoding the same CDR3. The gene calls are TRBV9 and TRBJ2-5; the D gene is possibly TRBD2 (6 bases). Germline loops: CDR1 SGDLS, CDR2 YYNGEE. The CDR3 runs 14 residues. V was cut by 0 bases and J by 4 bases, with 10 bases left in between. In nucleotides, the CDR3 is TGTGCCAGCAGCGTAGGCCAGGGAGGAGAGACCCAGTACTTC. Its protein product is CASSVGQGGETQYF.

The V and J genes are TRBV10-3 and TRBJ2-7; maybe TRBD2 (5 bases). V gave up 6 bases and J gave up 2 bases, with 11 bases separating them. Germline lookup yields CDR1 ENHRY and CDR2 SYGVKD. The CDR3 length is 13 residues. The CDR3 bases are TGTGCCATCAGGCCACCGGGGACCTACGAGCAGTACTTC. Protein: CAIRPPGTYEQYF.

This chain joins TRBV13 and TRBJ2-5, with D possibly matching TRBD1 (5 bases). Germline CDR1 and CDR2: PRHDT and FYEKMQ (reference sequence). V lost 5 bases to trimming and J lost 2 bases, with 15 bases between them. The CDR3 loop spans 15 amino acids. The CDR3 nucleotides are TGTGCCAGCAGCCCCCCCGACAGCCTACAAGAGACCCAGTACTTC. Its translation is CASSPPDSLQETQYF.

This sequence joins TRBV7-8 and TRBJ2-1; TRBD1 agrees at 7 bases. CDR1 is SGHVS, CDR2 FQNEAQ, per germline. J gave up 4 bases and V 5 bases, and 8 bases lay outside the gene matches. The CDR3 runs to 15 residues. CDR3 bases: TGTGCCAGCAGCCTCCGGGACAGTCCATACAATGAGCAGTTCTTC. Its translation: CASSLRDSPYNEQFF.

The chain recombines TRBV7-6 with TRBJ2-3, with 11 positions matching TRBD1. V gave up 4 bases and J gave up 9 bases; unmatched junction bases: 15. The CDR3 loop spans 17 amino acids. The germline CDR1 and CDR2 sequences are SGHVS and FNYEAQ. CDR3 protein: CASSSPRTGGDSATQYF. DNA of the CDR3: TGTGCCAGCAGCTCCCCCCGGACAGGGGGCGATTCTGCCACGCAGTATTTT.

V usage is TRBV5-1 and J usage is TRBJ2-1, with 9 positions matching TRBD1. CDR1 and CDR2 (germline): SGHRS, YFSETQ. The CDR3 spans 14 residues. V was clipped by 0 bases and J by 6 bases; unmatched bases: 1. The chain's CDR3 is CASSLVTGGNEQFF. In nucleotides, the CDR3 is TGCGCCAGCAGCTTGGTGACAGGGGGCAATGAGCAGTTCTTC. The variable domain in full, with the rest retrieved from reference TRBV5-1 and TRBJ2-1, is KAGVTQTPRYLIKTRGQQVTLSCSPISGHRSVSWYQQTPGQGLQFLFEYFSETQRNKGNFPGRFSGRQFSNSRSEMNVSTLELGDSALYLCASSLVTGGNEQFFGPGTRLTVL.

The chain has TRBV9 and TRBJ2-3; TRBD1 might be the D (5 bases). Germline loops: CDR1 SGDLS, CDR2 YYNGEE. The CDR3 runs 15 residues. V gave up 4 bases and J gave up 0 bases, with 12 bases separating them. The CDR3 region has the DNA TGTGCCAGCAGCCCAGACAGCACTAGCACAGATACGCAGTATTTT. Amino acids: CASSPDSTSTDTQYF.

This rearrangement joins TRBV6-1 to TRBJ1-5, with TRBD1 as a possible D gene (5 bases). CDR1 MNHNS and CDR2 SASEGT come from the germline V gene. V lost 3 bases and J 0 bases, leaving 9 bases between the germline ends. There are 15 residues in the CDR3. The CDR3 is CASSDQGGSNQPQHF. CDR3 coding DNA: TGTGCCAGCAGTGATCAGGGTGGTAGCAATCAGCCCCAGCATTTT.

V usage is TRBV13 and J usage is TRBJ1-2; D is possibly TRBD1 (6 bases). This CDR3 comprises 14 residues. Germline CDR1 and CDR2: PRHDT and FYEKMQ (reference sequence). Trimming removed 5 bases from V and 4 bases from J, with 14 bases in between. The CDR3 DNA reads as TGTGCCAGCAGCGCGACGACAGGAACCTATGGCTACACCTTC. This gives the protein CASSATTGTYGYTF.

V gene TRBV7-3 combines with J gene TRBJ2-3, with 12 nucleotides matching TRBD2. This CDR3 is built from 16 residues. Germline CDR1 and CDR2: SGHTA and FQGTGA. The ends lost 5 bases at V and 1 base at J; junction bases unmatched: 4. The CDR3 spells CASSKRTSGGTDTQYF. The CDR3 DNA reads as TGTGCCAGCAGCAAGAGGACTAGCGGGGGCACAGATACGCAGTATTTT.

The rearrangement links TRBV7-2 to TRBJ1-2; 9 bases align to TRBD1. V dropped 2 bases and J dropped 4; count of bases not matched to a gene: 5. The CDR3 length is 15 residues. Germline-derived CDR1 and CDR2 are SGHTA and FQGNSA. CDR3: CASSLTPQGAYGYTF. CDR3 sequence (DNA): TGTGCCAGCAGCTTAACCCCACAGGGGGCCTATGGCTACACCTTC. The full variable domain, its missing parts supplied by reference TRBV7-2 and TRBJ1-2, is GAGVSQSPSNKVTEKGKDVELRCDPISGHTALYWYRQSLGQGLEFLIYFQGNSAPDKSGLPSDRFSAERTGGSVSTLTIQRTQQEDSAVYLCASSLTPQGAYGYTFGSGTRLTVV.

The rearrangement links TRBV4-2 to TRBJ2-5; the D gene is possibly TRBD2 (6 bases). The CDR3 has 17 residues. Germline values: CDR1 LGHNA, CDR2 YNFKEQ. Trimming removed 4 bases from V and 2 bases from J, with 20 bases in between. CDR3 nucleotides: TGTGCCAGCAGCCCTCGGACGGGGGTGCGCTATCAAGAGACCCAGTACTTC. Translating it yields CASSPRTGVRYQETQYF.

Only one count was recorded for this clone. V and J are TRBV2 and TRBJ2-3; the match to TRBD1 covers 8 bases. V lost 4 bases to trimming and J lost 2 bases; unmatched junction nucleotides: 5. The CDR3 length is 15 residues. Germline V gives CDR1 SNHLY, CDR2 FYNNEI. The CDR3 reads CASSAGQGNTDTQYF. The CDR3 DNA follows: TGTGCCAGCAGTGCAGGACAGGGAAACACAGATACGCAGTATTTT.

The rearrangement uses TRBV7-8 and TRBJ1-4, with 9 bases lining up with TRBD1. The CDR3 has 17 residues. Germline V gene sequence: CDR1 SGHVS, CDR2 FQNEAQ. V trimming: 1 base; J trimming: 10 bases; junction bases outside the gene matches: 13. CDR3 sequence: CASSLVGGQGRSGKLFF. CDR3 DNA sequence: TGTGCCAGCAGCTTAGTAGGGGGACAGGGAAGAAGTGGAAAACTGTTTTTT. The full variable domain, in which reference TRBV7-8 and TRBJ1-4 provide the parts outside the CDR3, is GAGVSQSPRYKVAKRGQDVALRCDPISGHVSLFWYQQALGQGPEFLTYFQNEAQLDKSGLPSDRFFAERPEGSVSTLKIQRTQQEDSAVYLCASSLVGGQGRSGKLFFGSGTQLSVL.

V usage is TRBV18 and J usage is TRBJ2-7; 7 bases match TRBD1. From germline, CDR1 is KGHSH and CDR2 LQKENI. The ends lost 3 bases at V and 7 bases at J; junction bases unmatched: 9. CDR3 length: 14 residues. The CDR3 DNA reads as TGTGCCAGCTCACCTTACGACAGGGAAGGGGAGCAGTACTTC. Translating it yields CASSPYDREGEQYF.

J is TRBJ2-5 and V is TRBV5-5; possible D gene TRBD1, 6 bases. Germline V CDR1 and CDR2: SGHKS, YYEKEE (reference sequence). The CDR3 spans 14 residues. Trimming took off 0 bases at V and 4 bases at J, with 10 bases between the two ends. This CDR3 is CASSLEQGVETQYF. Written as DNA, the CDR3 is TGTGCCAGCAGCTTGGAACAGGGCGTAGAGACCCAGTACTTC.

The V gene is TRBV11-2, the J gene TRBJ2-2; 9 positions match TRBD1. J lost 4 bases, V lost 5 bases, and 2 bases had no gene match. Looked up from germline, CDR1 is SGHAT and CDR2 is FQNNGV. The CDR3 is 14 amino acids. In DNA, the CDR3 is TGTGCCAGCAGCCGACAGGGGGGCACCGGGGAGCTGTTTTTT. Residues: CASSRQGGTGELFF.

The rearrangement links TRBV4-3 to TRBJ2-7; 7 bases fit TRBD1. Germline lookup yields CDR1 LGHNA and CDR2 YSLEER. The CDR3 extends over 14 amino acids. J lost 4 bases, V lost 0 bases, and 3 bases had no gene match. For the CDR3, the DNA is TGCGCCAGCAGCCAAGATAGGGGGCTTTACGAGCAGTACTTC. Its protein product is CASSQDRGLYEQYF.